The next 26 T cell receptor beta chains were all read from a single sample in a study of shared clonotypes between healthy human individuals. Clones were sequenced by immunoSEQ multiplex PCR, and TCRdb holds only the in-frame ones, with some missing. The top ten clones hold 0.36% of a sample with fewer than 1.6 million clones, less than 99% of them seen once. The sequenced material came from naive CD4+ T cells sorted from blood. Described subset: CD45RA+ positively selected. These receptors originate from a man aged 25-45 years in good health.

The chain couples TRBV7-2 to TRBJ2-7; D unresolved. The V end was cut by 1 base, the J end by 2 bases, with 12 bases between. Germline loops: CDR1 SGHTA, CDR2 FQGNSA. The CDR3 runs to 15 residues. CDR3 nucleotides: TGTGCCAGCAGCTTAGATGTCTCCGTCCCCTACGAGCAGTACTTC. Protein: CASSLDVSVPYEQYF.

The CDR3 is CASSPRGLTNNEQFF. The CDR3 coding sequence is TGTGCCAGCAGTCCACGGGGACTAACCAATAATGAGCAGTTCTTC. V usage is TRBV7-3 and J usage is TRBJ2-1; 7 bases match TRBD2. The CDR3 is 15 amino acids. V lost 6 bases to trimming and J lost 7 bases; unmatched junction nucleotides: 12. The germline gives CDR1 SGHTA, CDR2 FQGTGA.

The V and J genes are TRBV10-3 and TRBJ2-5; 7 nucleotides agree with TRBD2. Germline CDR1 is ENHRY and CDR2 is SYGVKD. CDR3 length: 16 residues. Trimming cost V 6 bases and J 0 bases; bases outside gene matches: 10. CDR3 in amino acids: CAISDSGTTYQETQYF. The DNA of the CDR3 is TGTGCCATCAGCGACTCCGGGACTACCTACCAAGAGACCCAGTACTTC.

The chain is built from TRBV5-1 and TRBJ2-1, with 11 bases identical to TRBD2. CDR1 SGHRS and CDR2 YFSETQ come from the germline V gene. Germline trimming cut 3 bases from V and 11 bases from J; bases unmatched to any gene: 13. The CDR3 has 16 amino acids. DNA for the CDR3: TGCGCCAGCAGCTCCATAACTAGCGGGAGCGTGAATCAGCAGTTCTTC. It yields the protein CASSSITSGSVNQQFF.

V is TRBV28 and J is TRBJ1-4; TRBD1 matches 7 bases. CDR3 length: 18 residues. Germline trimming cut 2 bases from V and 4 bases from J; bases unmatched to any gene: 13. From germline, CDR1 is MDHEN and CDR2 SYDVKM. CDR3 in amino acids: CASSLVSNPRDSNEKLFF. The CDR3 DNA reads TGTGCCAGCAGTTTAGTCTCGAACCCCCGGGACAGTAATGAAAAACTGTTTTTT.

CDR3 amino acids: CASSPAQGRSGNTIYF. In DNA form, the CDR3 reads TGTGCCAGCTCACCTGCCCAGGGAAGGTCTGGAAACACCATATATTTT. V usage is TRBV18 and J usage is TRBJ1-3, with D maybe TRBD1 (5 bases). Germline V lookup: CDR1 KGHSH, CDR2 LQKENI. V lost 3 bases and J lost 1, with 13 bases in between. The CDR3 loop spans 16 amino acids.

The count of this clone is one. The V call is TRBV9, the J call TRBJ2-3; tentatively, D is TRBD2 (6 bases). CDR1 and CDR2 from the germline V gene are SGDLS and YYNGEE. This CDR3 region has 16 residues. The V end lost 0 bases, the J end lost 5 bases, and 16 bases lay between the germline ends. The CDR3 sequence is CASSVGGELVIDTQYF. Here the CDR3 DNA reads TGTGCCAGCAGCGTAGGGGGGGAGTTAGTAATAGATACGCAGTATTTT. The entire variable domain, with the rest obtained from reference TRBV9 and TRBJ2-3, is as follows: DSGVTQTPKHLITATGQRVTLRCSPRSGDLSVYWYQQSLDQGLQFLIQYYNGEERAKGNILERFSAQQFPDLHSELNLSSLELGDSALYFCASSVGGELVIDTQYFGPGTRLTVL.

The chain has TRBV2 and TRBJ2-5, with 7 bases that match TRBD2. The junction had 8 bases not matched to a gene; V was cut back by 3 bases and J by 4 bases. This CDR3 region has 15 residues. The V gene's germline CDR1 is SNHLY and CDR2 FYNNEI. The CDR3 protein is CASSDGAGVGETQYF. CDR3 in DNA: TGTGCCAGCAGTGACGGGGCGGGAGTGGGAGAGACCCAGTACTTC.

The chain recombines TRBV6-1 with TRBJ1-1; D remains ambiguous. CDR1 and CDR2 from the germline V gene are MNHNS and SASEGT. Trimming took off 5 bases at V and 1 base at J, with 8 bases between the two ends. The CDR3 loop spans 13 amino acids. The CDR3 DNA reads TGTGCCAGCAGTCTAGGGTCGAACACTGAAGCTTTCTTT. Translating gives CASSLGSNTEAFF.

About this clone: This CDR3 is also generated by other DNA sequences in the sample. This chain connects TRBV9 to TRBJ2-5; D is undetermined. CDR1 is SGDLS and CDR2 is YYNGEE in the germline V gene. Trimming took 0 bases from V and 5 from J, leaving 5 bases between them. This CDR3 comprises 12 residues. The chain's CDR3 is CASSVVGETQYF. The CDR3 DNA follows: TGTGCCAGCAGCGTAGTAGGGGAGACCCAGTACTTC. The full variable domain, its missing parts supplied by reference TRBV9 and TRBJ2-5, is DSGVTQTPKHLITATGQRVTLRCSPRSGDLSVYWYQQSLDQGLQFLIQYYNGEERAKGNILERFSAQQFPDLHSELNLSSLELGDSALYFCASSVVGETQYFGPGTRLLVL.

V is TRBV4-1 and J is TRBJ2-5; TRBD2 agrees at 11 bases. In germline, CDR1 is MGHRA, CDR2 YSYEKL. The junction had 2 bases not matched to a gene; V was cut back by 0 bases and J by 5 bases. This CDR3 is 15 amino acids long. CDR3 bases: TGCGCCAGCAGCCAAGAGGGACTAGCGGTGGAGACCCAGTACTTC. It encodes CASSQEGLAVETQYF.

The genes are TRBV29-1 and TRBJ2-7; D unclear. Looked up from germline, CDR1 is SQVTM and CDR2 is ANQGSEA. There are 12 residues in the CDR3. V was pared by 7 bases and J by 3 bases, with 13 bases between. The CDR3 loop reads CSARPNSYEQYF. As DNA, the CDR3 is TGCAGCGCCCGACCTAACAGCTACGAGCAGTACTTC.

This clone was picked up one time. The V call is TRBV27, the J call TRBJ2-7; D not certain. Germline V gene lookup returns CDR1 MNHEY and CDR2 SMNVEV (reference sequence). CDR3 length equals 12 residues. V lost 5 bases and J 6 bases, leaving 11 bases between the germline ends. CDR3 region: CASSNPFGEQYF. The CDR3 nucleotides are TGTGCCAGCAGTAACCCTTTCGGCGAGCAGTACTTC.

The chain employs TRBV5-1 and TRBJ2-3; 7 bases are a match to TRBD1. The CDR3 has 14 amino acids. After removal of 4 bases from V and 3 bases from J, the junction contained 5 bases not matched to a gene. Germline-derived CDR1 and CDR2 are SGHRS and YFSETQ. DNA of the CDR3: TGCGCCAGCAGCCCCCAGGGACAGACAGATACGCAGTATTTT. Amino acids: CASSPQGQTDTQYF. Drawing the rest from reference TRBV5-1 and TRBJ2-3, the complete variable domain is KAGVTQTPRYLIKTRGQQVTLSCSPISGHRSVSWYQQTPGQGLQFLFEYFSETQRNKGNFPGRFSGRQFSNSRSEMNVSTLELGDSALYLCASSPQGQTDTQYFGPGTRLTVL.

This chain uses TRBV11-2 with TRBJ2-7; the D gene is possibly TRBD1 (6 bases). V lost 5 bases and J lost 6, with 14 bases in between. CDR1 is SGHAT, CDR2 FQNNGV, per germline. CDR3 length: 13 amino acids. CDR3 region: CASSRDMATEQYF. The DNA for the CDR3 is TGTGCCAGCAGCCGGGACATGGCGACCGAGCAGTACTTC.

This clone occurred once. Here the CDR3 reads CASRPPTGGRSTDTQYF. The CDR3 DNA follows: TGTGCCAGCAGACCACCAACAGGGGGCCGTAGCACAGATACGCAGTATTTT. This chain connects TRBV7-2 to TRBJ2-3; 9 bases match TRBD1. Germline assignment: CDR1 SGHTA and CDR2 FQGNSA. V trimming: 6 bases; J trimming: 0 bases; junction bases outside the gene matches: 10. This CDR3 is 17 amino acids long.

The V and J genes are TRBV7-6 and TRBJ2-7, with D uncertain. From germline, CDR1 is SGHVS and CDR2 FNYEAQ. The CDR3 runs to 11 residues. The V gene lost 5 bases and the J gene lost 6 bases, with 8 bases spanning the gap. The CDR3 reads CASSQGPEQYF. CDR3 nucleotide sequence: TGTGCCAGCAGCCAAGGGCCCGAGCAGTACTTC. Based on the CDR3 plus reference TRBV7-6 and TRBJ2-7, the full variable domain is GAGVSQSPRYKVTKRGQDVALRCDPISGHVSLYWYRQALGQGPEFLTYFNYEAQQDKSGLPNDRFSAERPEGSISTLTIQRTEQRDSAMYRCASSQGPEQYFGPGTRLTVT.

V is TRBV5-1 and J is TRBJ1-1; 7 nucleotides align to TRBD1. The trim removed 4 bases at V and 1 base at J, leaving 16 bases unmatched. The CDR3 length is 18 residues. Germline CDR1 is SGHRS and CDR2 is YFSETQ. The CDR3 sequence is CASSASPRGTSTNTEAFF. CDR3 coding DNA: TGCGCCAGCAGCGCGTCCCCCAGGGGGACGAGTACGAACACTGAAGCTTTCTTT.

This clone was observed a single time. V gene TRBV7-2 combines with J gene TRBJ1-1, with 8 positions matching TRBD1. The J segment lost 0 bases and the V segment lost 1 base, leaving 13 bases of the junction unmatched. This CDR3 contains 19 residues. Looked up from germline, CDR1 is SGHTA and CDR2 is FQGNSA. As DNA, the CDR3 is TGTGCCAGCAGCTTAGTAGGGGGGACAGGCTCTCCCTTGAACACTGAAGCTTTCTTT. Its protein product is CASSLVGGTGSPLNTEAFF.

V and J are TRBV5-4 and TRBJ2-7, with a possible D match to TRBD1 (5 bases). The germline V and J ends were trimmed by 0 bases and 0 bases, with 10 bases remaining between them. The length of the CDR3 is 15 residues. Germline loops: CDR1 SGHNT, CDR2 YYREEE (reference sequence). Here the CDR3 reads CASSLAQDVSYEQYF. As DNA, the CDR3 is TGTGCCAGCAGCTTGGCACAGGACGTCTCCTACGAGCAGTACTTC.

On this clone itself: The same CDR3 arises from other DNA sequences in this sample as well. The chain couples TRBV5-1 to TRBJ2-7; weak D call: TRBD1 (5 bases). This CDR3 has 12 amino acids. With 2 bases removed from V and 2 bases from J, the gap between germline ends came to 5 bases. Looked up from germline, CDR1 is SGHRS and CDR2 is YFSETQ. The CDR3 spells CASSLGAYEQYF. Here the CDR3 DNA reads TGCGCCAGCAGCTTAGGGGCCTACGAGCAGTACTTC.

V usage is TRBV27 and J usage is TRBJ2-7, with 7 nucleotides matching TRBD2. Germline V gives CDR1 MNHEY, CDR2 SMNVEV (reference sequence). The CDR3 runs to 17 residues. V lost 5 bases, J lost 3 bases, and 16 bases stayed unmatched. This chain's CDR3 is CASSRGRRDYILYEQYF. The DNA of the CDR3 is TGTGCCAGCAGTCGAGGCCGCAGGGACTATATCCTCTACGAGCAGTACTTC.

This chain links TRBV7-9 with TRBJ2-5, with TRBD1 as a possible D gene (6 bases). The assigned J gene may be wrong: the sequence end matches TRBJ2-7 better. In germline, CDR1 is SEHNR, CDR2 FQNEAQ (reference sequence). The CDR3 consists of 13 residues. For the CDR3, the DNA is TGTGCCAGCAGCCAATCCCGGGACACCGAGCAGTACTTC. This codes for CASSQSRDTEQYF.

V is TRBV9 and J is TRBJ2-3; D call uncertain. The ends were cut back, 4 bases at V and 6 bases at J, with 6 bases in the middle. The CDR3 covers 11 residues. The germline V gene has CDR1 SGDLS and CDR2 YYNGEE. CDR3 coding DNA: TGTGCCAGCAGCTCCAGGGATACGCAGTATTTT. This sequence encodes CASSSRDTQYF.

This chain joins TRBV27 and TRBJ2-1; TRBD2 aligns across 14 bases. The germline V gene has CDR1 MNHEY and CDR2 SMNVEV (reference sequence). This CDR3 is built from 16 residues. The junction had 5 bases not matched to a gene; V was cut back by 3 bases and J by 7 bases. As DNA, the CDR3 is TGTGCCAGCAGTTTGGGACTAGCGGGAGTAAGTAATGAGCAGTTCTTC. Residues: CASSLGLAGVSNEQFF.

This clone was observed once. This chain links TRBV5-1 with TRBJ2-5; possibly TRBD1 for D (7 bases). Trimming removed 0 bases at V and 4 bases at J, with 16 bases between. The CDR3 is 16 amino acids. Germline CDR1 and CDR2: SGHRS and YFSETQ. CDR3 sequence: CASSLVQGGVAETQYF. Here the CDR3 DNA reads TGCGCCAGCAGCTTGGTCCAGGGGGGAGTTGCAGAGACCCAGTACTTC.